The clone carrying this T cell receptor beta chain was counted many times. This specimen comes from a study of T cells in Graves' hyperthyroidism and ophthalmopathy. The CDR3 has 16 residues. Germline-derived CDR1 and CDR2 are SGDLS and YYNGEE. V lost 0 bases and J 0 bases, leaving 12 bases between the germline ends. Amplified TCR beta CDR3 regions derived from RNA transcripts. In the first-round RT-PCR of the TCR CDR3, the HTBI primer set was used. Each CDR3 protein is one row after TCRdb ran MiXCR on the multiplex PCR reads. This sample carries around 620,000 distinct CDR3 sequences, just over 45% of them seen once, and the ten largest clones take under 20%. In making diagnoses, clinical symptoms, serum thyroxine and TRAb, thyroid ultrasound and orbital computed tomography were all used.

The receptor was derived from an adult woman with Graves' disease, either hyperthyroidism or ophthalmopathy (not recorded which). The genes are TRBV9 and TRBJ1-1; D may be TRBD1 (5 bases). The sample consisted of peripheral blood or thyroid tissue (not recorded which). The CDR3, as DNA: TGTGCCAGCAGCGTAGATTCAGGGATCATGAACACTGAAGCTTTCTTT. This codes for CASSVDSGIMNTEAFF.